Reported below is one T cell receptor beta chain. The sample comes from a study of blood T cell repertoires in COVID-19. Profiled with immunoSEQ multiplex PCR; TCRdb holds only in-frame clones, not every one. The data hold about 200,000 clones, with 85% to 90% observed a single time. This CDR3 is built from 14 residues. The germline CDR1 and CDR2 sequences are SGHNT and YYREEE (reference sequence). J lost 9 bases, V lost 7 bases, and 13 bases had no gene match. The gene calls are TRBV5-4 and TRBJ1-1; 9 bases are shared with TRBD1. The specimen was peripheral blood. The clonotype was recovered from a man aged 50 to 60 with acute or convalescent COVID-19. The CDR3 DNA is TGTGCCAGCTTCCCCGGAGGGGGGACAGGGAAAGCTTTCTTT. Protein product: CASFPGGGTGKAFF.